The next 24 T cell receptor beta chains were all read from a single sample in a study of shared clonotypes between healthy human individuals. Sequencing was performed with immunoSEQ multiplex PCR; in TCRdb, only in-frame clones are kept and a portion is missing. The sample records hundreds of thousands of clones, 85% to 95% being singletons. Naive CD8 populations comprised CD45RO-negative cells positively selected for CCR7, excluding terminally differentiated effector memory CD45RA+ cells. Sequencing was carried out using naive CD8+ T cells sorted from blood. The receptors were sampled from a man between 25 and 39 years old in good health.

The genes are TRBV9 and TRBJ2-7; 7 bases map to TRBD2. Germline loops: CDR1 SGDLS, CDR2 YYNGEE. The CDR3 is 14 amino acids. Unmatched junction bases numbered 8, after V lost 4 bases and J lost 4 bases. The CDR3 is CASSTLSGDYEQYF. CDR3 in DNA: TGTGCCAGCAGCACCCTAAGCGGGGATTACGAGCAGTACTTC.

This clone was seen a single time. V is TRBV4-2 and J is TRBJ1-5, with D tentatively TRBD1 (5 bases). The V gene's germline CDR1 is LGHNA and CDR2 YNFKEQ. With 0 bases removed from V and 0 bases from J, the gap between germline ends came to 9 bases. This CDR3 has 16 residues. The CDR3 DNA follows: TGTGCCAGCAGCCAAGATGGGACTCTTAGCAATCAGCCCCAGCATTTT. Residues: CASSQDGTLSNQPQHF.

The count of this clone is one. The rearrangement uses TRBV4-3 and TRBJ2-1; a possible D gene is TRBD2 (5 bases). The CDR3 has 16 amino acids. Per germline, CDR1 LGHNA and CDR2 YSLEER. The ends were cut back, 6 bases at V and 5 bases at J, with 20 bases in the middle. The CDR3 sequence is CASRDGRASPNNEQFF. CDR3 DNA sequence: TGCGCCAGCAGGGACGGGCGGGCTAGCCCAAACAATGAGCAGTTCTTC.

The chain joins TRBV7-9 to TRBJ2-3; D is perhaps TRBD2 (7 bases). The CDR3 is 12 amino acids. V lost 6 bases, J lost 11 bases, and 15 bases lay in between. CDR1 and CDR2 from the germline V gene are SEHNR and FQNEAQ (reference sequence). CDR3 coding DNA: TGTGCCAGCAGTCAAGGGGGGGGCTGGCAGTATTTT. Amino acid sequence: CASSQGGGWQYF.

This chain connects TRBV4-1 to TRBJ2-7, with 8 nucleotides matching TRBD2. Germline loops: CDR1 MGHRA, CDR2 YSYEKL. V shed 4 bases, J shed 0 bases, and the junction held 2 bases outside the gene matches. The CDR3 runs 14 residues. The CDR3: CASSPAGGSYEQYF. CDR3 in DNA: TGCGCCAGCAGCCCCGCGGGAGGCTCCTACGAGCAGTACTTC.

This chain uses TRBV7-9 with TRBJ2-1; TRBD2 matches 10 bases. The V segment lost 5 bases and the J segment 6 bases; nucleotides outside the gene matches: 7. Germline V gives CDR1 SEHNR, CDR2 FQNEAQ (reference sequence). CDR3 length equals 15 residues. The CDR3, as DNA: TGTGCCAGCAGCCCTCTAGCGGGAGTGTTCAATGAGCAGTTCTTC. Its translation: CASSPLAGVFNEQFF. The complete variable domain, with remaining parts taken from reference TRBV7-9 and TRBJ2-1, reads DTGVSQNPRHKITKRGQNVTFRCDPISEHNRLYWYRQTLGQGPEFLTYFQNEAQLEKSRLLSDRFSAERPKGSFSTLEIQRTEQGDSAMYLCASSPLAGVFNEQFFGPGTRLTVL.

This clone occurred once. This sequence joins TRBV28 and TRBJ2-7; D may be TRBD1 (6 bases). The CDR3 is 14 amino acids. From germline, CDR1 is MDHEN and CDR2 SYDVKM. V was trimmed by 3 bases and J by 2 bases, leaving 11 bases between them. For the CDR3, the DNA is TGTGCCAGCAGTTTTCGGCAGGGGCCCTACGAGCAGTACTTC. Protein: CASSFRQGPYEQYF.

J is TRBJ2-1 and V is TRBV11-2; TRBD2 matches at 11 bases. The CDR3 is made up of 16 amino acids. Trimming at V came to 1 base and at J to 6 bases, leaving 5 bases not matched to a gene. Germline V gene data show CDR1 as SGHAT and CDR2 as FQNNGV. CDR3 nucleotides: TGTGCCAGCAGCTTAGTAGCGGGAGGGCAGGGCAATGAGCAGTTCTTC. The encoded protein is CASSLVAGGQGNEQFF.

The J gene is TRBJ2-7, the V gene TRBV4-1; D is unresolved. The V end was cut by 1 base, the J end by 2 bases, with 12 bases between. The germline CDR1 and CDR2 sequences are MGHRA and YSYEKL. The CDR3 length is 15 residues. In DNA form, the CDR3 reads TGCGCCAGCAGCCAAGGGACGGCGGCCCCCTACGAGCAGTACTTC. It specifies CASSQGTAAPYEQYF.

The chain combines TRBV5-4 with TRBJ2-5; 7 bases fit TRBD2. Germline V CDR1 and CDR2: SGHNT, YYREEE (reference sequence). V trimming: 3 bases; J trimming: 2 bases; junction bases outside the gene matches: 7. The CDR3 runs to 15 residues. CDR3 in DNA: TGTGCCAGCAGCTCTCCTAGCGGCCAACAAGAGACCCAGTACTTC. This codes for CASSSPSGQQETQYF.

The rearrangement uses TRBV6-5 and TRBJ1-2; D unresolved. This CDR3 contains 15 residues. CDR1 is MNHEY and CDR2 is SVGAGI in the germline V gene. Trimming stripped 4 bases from V and 1 base from J, with 13 bases between. In DNA, the CDR3 is TGTGCCAGCAGTTTCGGGAGGCCACTTAACTATGGCTACACCTTC. Translated, it gives CASSFGRPLNYGYTF.

The chain recombines TRBV9 with TRBJ2-5, with D possibly matching TRBD2 (6 bases). The CDR3 is 16 residues long. Germline CDR1 SGDLS, CDR2 YYNGEE. Trimming removed 3 bases at V and 0 bases at J, with 15 bases between. The CDR3 reads CASSGTGTVYQETQYF. The DNA of the CDR3 is TGTGCCAGCAGCGGAACCGGGACTGTGTACCAAGAGACCCAGTACTTC. Together with reference TRBV9 and TRBJ2-5, the CDR3 gives the full variable domain: DSGVTQTPKHLITATGQRVTLRCSPRSGDLSVYWYQQSLDQGLQFLIQYYNGEERAKGNILERFSAQQFPDLHSELNLSSLELGDSALYFCASSGTGTVYQETQYFGPGTRLLVL.

The chain's CDR3 is CASSEGGTGREQYF. For the CDR3, the DNA is TGTGCCAGCAGTGAGGGGGGGACAGGGCGAGAGCAGTACTTC. The chain employs TRBV6-1 and TRBJ2-7; 9 bases fit TRBD1. The CDR3 covers 14 residues. J was trimmed by 7 bases and V by 3 bases; bases with no gene match: 7. Germline values: CDR1 MNHNS, CDR2 SASEGT.

The chain is built from TRBV12-1 and TRBJ2-3; no check of the table's D call, TRBD2, against the DNA was made. TRBV12-1 is flagged as a pseudogene. CDR3 size: 17 residues. CDR3 nucleotides: TGTGCCAGCAGCTTTAATTCGACCAACCGGGGCACAGATACGCAGTATTTT. It codes for CASSFNSTNRGTDTQYF.

As regards this clone: At one boundary the junction diverges from the germline segment, which might be a read error. V and J are TRBV13 and TRBJ2-7; D is uncertain. This CDR3 comprises 14 residues. Germline CDR1 PRHDT, CDR2 FYEKMQ (reference sequence). CDR3 residues: CASSHRAHTYEQYF. The DNA of the CDR3 is TGTGCCAGCAGCCACCGGGCGCACACCTATGAGCAGTACTTC.

This clone was observed many times. CDR3 region: CASSTGGTRAYNEQFF. CDR3 DNA: TGTGCCAGTAGTACCGGCGGGACAAGGGCGTACAATGAGCAGTTCTTC. The V gene is TRBV19, the J gene TRBJ2-1; D assignment may be TRBD1 or TRBD2 (6 bases each). CDR1 and CDR2 (germline): LNHDA, SQIVND (reference sequence). With 4 bases removed from V and 4 bases from J, the gap between germline ends came to 17 bases. The CDR3 is 16 amino acids.

The rearrangement uses TRBV19 and TRBJ1-1, with D perhaps matching TRBD1 (5 bases). The V end was cut by 3 bases, the J end by 0 bases, with 17 bases between. Germline V gene lookup returns CDR1 LNHDA and CDR2 SQIVND (reference sequence). The CDR3 has 17 residues. In DNA, the CDR3 is TGTGCCAGTAGTATCCGCGACAGAAGTAGGATGAACACTGAAGCTTTCTTT. Amino acids: CASSIRDRSRMNTEAFF.

This rearrangement joins TRBV4-1 to TRBJ2-1, with 9 bases identical to TRBD2. Germline V gene sequence: CDR1 MGHRA, CDR2 YSYEKL. The CDR3 covers 14 residues. V shed 4 bases and J 7 bases; nucleotides not matched to a gene: 5. The CDR3, as DNA: TGCGCCAGCAGCCGCCAGCGGGAGGTAAATGAGCAGTTCTTC. Its protein is CASSRQREVNEQFF.

The chain recombines TRBV5-1 with TRBJ2-2; TRBD2 might be the D (6 bases). The length of the CDR3 is 14 residues. Germline assignment: CDR1 SGHRS and CDR2 YFSETQ. The V end was cut by 2 bases, the J end by 5 bases, with 10 bases between. The CDR3 DNA is TGCGCCAGCAGCTTATATCGGGGGACCGGGGAGCTGTTTTTT. Residues: CASSLYRGTGELFF.

This chain uses TRBV6-1 with TRBJ1-5; D unclear. The germline CDR1 and CDR2 sequences are MNHNS and SASEGT. The CDR3 spans 14 residues. Trimming took 4 bases from V and 7 from J, leaving 14 bases between them. The CDR3 nucleotides are TGTGCCAGCAGTGTCTACAACAATGGGCAGCCCCAGCATTTT. This encodes CASSVYNNGQPQHF.

The chain carries TRBV5-1 and TRBJ2-7; 9 bases agree with TRBD2. The CDR3 runs 19 residues. Looked up from germline, CDR1 is SGHRS and CDR2 is YFSETQ. Trimming took 4 bases from V and 0 from J; bases not matched to a gene: 17. CDR3 protein: CASSETRASGNHGSYEQYF. CDR3 sequence (DNA): TGCGCCAGCAGCGAGACACGGGCTAGCGGGAATCATGGCTCCTACGAGCAGTACTTC.

The chain couples TRBV7-8 to TRBJ1-5; no clear D gene. V was shortened by 0 bases and J by 2 bases, with 11 bases between the two germline ends. The CDR3 is 16 residues long. Germline CDR1 and CDR2: SGHVS and FQNEAQ. In nucleotides, the CDR3 is TGTGCCAGCAGCTTAGCGCCATGGACGGGCAATCAGCCCCAGCATTTT. Its translation: CASSLAPWTGNQPQHF. The variable domain in full, with the rest retrieved from reference TRBV7-8 and TRBJ1-5, is GAGVSQSPRYKVAKRGQDVALRCDPISGHVSLFWYQQALGQGPEFLTYFQNEAQLDKSGLPSDRFFAERPEGSVSTLKIQRTQQEDSAVYLCASSLAPWTGNQPQHFGDGTRLSIL.

The chain links TRBV5-6 to TRBJ1-2; D possibly corresponds to TRBD1 (5 bases). Germline V gives CDR1 SGHDT, CDR2 YYEEEE. V was clipped by 4 bases and J by 6 bases, with 10 bases between them. CDR3 size: 12 residues. CDR3 in DNA: TGTGCCAGCAGCACCGGGGGAAATGGCTACACCTTC. This sequence encodes CASSTGGNGYTF.

The chain has TRBV5-5 and TRBJ2-7; 11 bases align to TRBD2. The trim removed 7 bases at V and 3 bases at J, leaving 6 bases unmatched. The CDR3 extends over 14 amino acids. The germline V gene has CDR1 SGHKS and CDR2 YYEKEE (reference sequence). The CDR3 DNA reads as TGTGCCAGCTTTGCTAGCGGGAGGTTCTACGAGCAGTACTTC. Residues: CASFASGRFYEQYF.